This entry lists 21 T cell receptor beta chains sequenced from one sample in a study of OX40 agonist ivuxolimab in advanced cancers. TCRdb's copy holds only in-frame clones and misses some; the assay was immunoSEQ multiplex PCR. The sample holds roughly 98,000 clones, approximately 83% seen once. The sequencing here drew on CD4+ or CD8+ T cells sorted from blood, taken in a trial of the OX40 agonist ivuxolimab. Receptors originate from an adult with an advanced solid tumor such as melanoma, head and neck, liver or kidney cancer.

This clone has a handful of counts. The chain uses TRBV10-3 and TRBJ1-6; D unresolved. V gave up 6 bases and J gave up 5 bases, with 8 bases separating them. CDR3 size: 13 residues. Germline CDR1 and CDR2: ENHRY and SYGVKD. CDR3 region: CAIRAHDNSPLHF. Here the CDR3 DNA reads TGTGCCATCAGGGCGCACGATAATTCACCCCTCCACTTT.

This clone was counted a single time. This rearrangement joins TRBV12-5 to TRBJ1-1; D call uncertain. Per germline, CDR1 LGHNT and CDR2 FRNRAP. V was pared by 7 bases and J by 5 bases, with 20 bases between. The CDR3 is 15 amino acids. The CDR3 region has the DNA TGTGCTAGTGTGGGGAGAACCGATGGAGGAACTGAAGCTTTCTTT. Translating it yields CASVGRTDGGTEAFF.

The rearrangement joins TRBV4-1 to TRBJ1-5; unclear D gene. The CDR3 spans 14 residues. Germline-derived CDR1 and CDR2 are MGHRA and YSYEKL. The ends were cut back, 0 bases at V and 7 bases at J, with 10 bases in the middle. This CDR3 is CASSQDRGWQPQHF. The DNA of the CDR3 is TGCGCCAGCAGCCAAGATCGGGGTTGGCAGCCCCAGCATTTT.

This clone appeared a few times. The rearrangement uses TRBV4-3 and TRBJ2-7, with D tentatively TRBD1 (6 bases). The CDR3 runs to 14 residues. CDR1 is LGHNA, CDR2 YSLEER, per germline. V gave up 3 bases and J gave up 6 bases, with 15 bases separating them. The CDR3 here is CASSQIPGAGEQYF. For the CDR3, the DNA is TGCGCCAGCAGCCAGATCCCAGGGGCTGGCGAGCAGTACTTC.

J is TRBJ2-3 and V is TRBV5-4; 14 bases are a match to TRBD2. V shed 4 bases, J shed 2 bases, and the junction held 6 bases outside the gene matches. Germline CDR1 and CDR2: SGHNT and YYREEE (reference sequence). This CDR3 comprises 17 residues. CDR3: CASSPGLAGVTTDTQYF. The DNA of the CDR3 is TGTGCCAGCAGCCCGGGACTAGCGGGGGTAACCACAGATACGCAGTATTTT.

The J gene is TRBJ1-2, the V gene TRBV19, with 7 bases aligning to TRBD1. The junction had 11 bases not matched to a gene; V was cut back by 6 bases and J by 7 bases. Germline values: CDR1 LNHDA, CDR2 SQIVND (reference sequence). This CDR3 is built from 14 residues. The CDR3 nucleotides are TGTGCCAGTAGGCCAGCGACAGGGCTAAGTGGCTACACCTTC. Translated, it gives CASRPATGLSGYTF.

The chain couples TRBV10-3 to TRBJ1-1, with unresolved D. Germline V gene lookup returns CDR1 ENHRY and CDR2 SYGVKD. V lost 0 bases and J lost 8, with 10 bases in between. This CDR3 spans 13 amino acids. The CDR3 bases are TGTGCCATCAGTGAGTCAGGTGGGATCGAAGCTTTCTTT. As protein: CAISESGGIEAFF.

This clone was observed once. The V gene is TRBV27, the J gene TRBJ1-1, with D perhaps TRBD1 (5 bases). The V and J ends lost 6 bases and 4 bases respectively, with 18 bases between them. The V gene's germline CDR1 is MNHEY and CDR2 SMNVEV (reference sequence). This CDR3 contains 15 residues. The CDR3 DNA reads TGTGCCAGCAGAATCGGGGGTCCAAGTTTCACTGAAGCTTTCTTT. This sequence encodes CASRIGGPSFTEAFF.

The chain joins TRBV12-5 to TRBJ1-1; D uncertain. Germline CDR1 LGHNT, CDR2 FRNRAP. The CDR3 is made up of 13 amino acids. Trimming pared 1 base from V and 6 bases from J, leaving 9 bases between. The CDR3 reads CASGLGQYPEAFF. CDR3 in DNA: TGTGCTAGTGGTTTGGGGCAGTATCCTGAAGCTTTCTTT.

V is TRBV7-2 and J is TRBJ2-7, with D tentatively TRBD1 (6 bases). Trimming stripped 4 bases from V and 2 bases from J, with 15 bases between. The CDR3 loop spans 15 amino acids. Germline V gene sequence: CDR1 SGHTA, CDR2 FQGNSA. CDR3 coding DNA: TGTGCCAGCAGCTCACAGGGCTCCCGGACCTACGAGCAGTACTTC. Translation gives CASSSQGSRTYEQYF. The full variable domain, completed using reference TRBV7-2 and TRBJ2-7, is GAGVSQSPSNKVTEKGKDVELRCDPISGHTALYWYRQSLGQGLEFLIYFQGNSAPDKSGLPSDRFSAERTGGSVSTLTIQRTQQEDSAVYLCASSSQGSRTYEQYFGPGTRLTVT.

The CDR3 protein is CASSPRDALNQPQHF. CDR3 nucleotides: TGTGCCAGCTCACCTCGGGACGCTCTAAATCAGCCCCAGCATTTT. J is TRBJ1-5 and V is TRBV18; the D gene is possibly TRBD1 (5 bases). Per the germline V gene, CDR1 is KGHSH and CDR2 is LQKENI. The V and J ends lost 3 bases and 4 bases respectively, with 13 bases between them. This CDR3 is 15 amino acids long.

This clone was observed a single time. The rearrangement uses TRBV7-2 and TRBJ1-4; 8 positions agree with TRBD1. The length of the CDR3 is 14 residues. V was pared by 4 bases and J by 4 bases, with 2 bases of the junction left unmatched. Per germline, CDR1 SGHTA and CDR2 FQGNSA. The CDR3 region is CASSSGGFNEKLFF. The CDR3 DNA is TGTGCCAGCAGCTCAGGGGGCTTTAATGAAAAACTGTTTTTT.

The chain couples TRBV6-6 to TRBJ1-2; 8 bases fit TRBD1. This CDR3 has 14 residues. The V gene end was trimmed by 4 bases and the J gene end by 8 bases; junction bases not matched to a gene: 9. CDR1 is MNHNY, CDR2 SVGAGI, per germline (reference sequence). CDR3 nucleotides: TGTGCCAGCAGTTCGGCGGCAGGGGGCGGGGGCTACACCTTC. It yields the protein CASSSAAGGGGYTF.

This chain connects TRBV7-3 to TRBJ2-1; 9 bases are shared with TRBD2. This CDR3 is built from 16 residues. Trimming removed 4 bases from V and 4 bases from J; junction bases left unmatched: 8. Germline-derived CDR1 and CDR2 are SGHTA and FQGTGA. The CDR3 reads CASSSNSGSWYNEQFF. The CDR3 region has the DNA TGTGCCAGCAGCTCTAATAGCGGGAGTTGGTACAATGAGCAGTTCTTC.

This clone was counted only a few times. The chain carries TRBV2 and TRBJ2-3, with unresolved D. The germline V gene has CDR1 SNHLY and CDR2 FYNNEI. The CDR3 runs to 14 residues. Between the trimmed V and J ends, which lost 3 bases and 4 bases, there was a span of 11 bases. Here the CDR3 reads CASSEQVPPDTQYF. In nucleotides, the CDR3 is TGTGCCAGCAGTGAGCAGGTACCCCCAGATACGCAGTATTTT. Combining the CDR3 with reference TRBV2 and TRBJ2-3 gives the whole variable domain EPEVTQTPSHQVTQMGQEVILRCVPISNHLYFYWYRQILGQKVEFLVSFYNNEISEKSEIFDDQFSVERPDGSNFTLKIRSTKLEDSAMYFCASSEQVPPDTQYFGPGTRLTVL.

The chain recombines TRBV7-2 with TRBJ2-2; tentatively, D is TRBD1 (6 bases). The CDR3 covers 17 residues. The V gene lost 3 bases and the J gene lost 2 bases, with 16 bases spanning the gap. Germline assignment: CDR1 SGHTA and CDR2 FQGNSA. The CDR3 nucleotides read TGTGCCAGCAGCTTTGAATCCGGGACACATAACACCGGGGAGCTGTTTTTT. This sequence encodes CASSFESGTHNTGELFF.

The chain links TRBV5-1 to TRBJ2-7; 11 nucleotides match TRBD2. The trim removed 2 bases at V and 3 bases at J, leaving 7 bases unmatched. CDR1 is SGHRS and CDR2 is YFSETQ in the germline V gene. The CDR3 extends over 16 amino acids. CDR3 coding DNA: TGCGCCAGCAGCTTTACTGCCGGGACTAGCGGCTACGAGCAGTACTTC. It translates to CASSFTAGTSGYEQYF.

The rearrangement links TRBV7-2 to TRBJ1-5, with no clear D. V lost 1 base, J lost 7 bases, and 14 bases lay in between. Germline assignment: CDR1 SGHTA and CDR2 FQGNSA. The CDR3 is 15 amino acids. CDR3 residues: CASSLEVRAGQPQHF. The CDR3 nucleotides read TGTGCCAGCAGCTTAGAAGTGAGGGCAGGCCAGCCCCAGCATTTT.

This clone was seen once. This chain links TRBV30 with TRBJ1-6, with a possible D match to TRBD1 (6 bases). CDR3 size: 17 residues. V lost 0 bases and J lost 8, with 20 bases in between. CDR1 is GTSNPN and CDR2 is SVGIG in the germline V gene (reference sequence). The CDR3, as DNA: TGTGCCTGGAGTGTAGGGGGTGCGAGGCAGGGGTATTCACCCCTCCACTTT. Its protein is CAWSVGGARQGYSPLHF.

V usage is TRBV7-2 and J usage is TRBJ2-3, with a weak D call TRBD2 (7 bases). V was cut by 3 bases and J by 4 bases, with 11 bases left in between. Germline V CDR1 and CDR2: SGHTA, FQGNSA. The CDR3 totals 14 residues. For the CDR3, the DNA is TGTGCCAGCAGCTTGGGGGGGCGGGCAGATACGCAGTATTTT. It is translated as CASSLGGRADTQYF.

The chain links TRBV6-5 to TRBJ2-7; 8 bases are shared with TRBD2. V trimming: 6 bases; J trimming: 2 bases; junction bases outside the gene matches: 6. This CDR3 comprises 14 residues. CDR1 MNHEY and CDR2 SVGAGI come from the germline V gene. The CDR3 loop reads CASSWTSTPYEQYF. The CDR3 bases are TGTGCCAGCAGCTGGACTAGCACTCCCTACGAGCAGTACTTC.